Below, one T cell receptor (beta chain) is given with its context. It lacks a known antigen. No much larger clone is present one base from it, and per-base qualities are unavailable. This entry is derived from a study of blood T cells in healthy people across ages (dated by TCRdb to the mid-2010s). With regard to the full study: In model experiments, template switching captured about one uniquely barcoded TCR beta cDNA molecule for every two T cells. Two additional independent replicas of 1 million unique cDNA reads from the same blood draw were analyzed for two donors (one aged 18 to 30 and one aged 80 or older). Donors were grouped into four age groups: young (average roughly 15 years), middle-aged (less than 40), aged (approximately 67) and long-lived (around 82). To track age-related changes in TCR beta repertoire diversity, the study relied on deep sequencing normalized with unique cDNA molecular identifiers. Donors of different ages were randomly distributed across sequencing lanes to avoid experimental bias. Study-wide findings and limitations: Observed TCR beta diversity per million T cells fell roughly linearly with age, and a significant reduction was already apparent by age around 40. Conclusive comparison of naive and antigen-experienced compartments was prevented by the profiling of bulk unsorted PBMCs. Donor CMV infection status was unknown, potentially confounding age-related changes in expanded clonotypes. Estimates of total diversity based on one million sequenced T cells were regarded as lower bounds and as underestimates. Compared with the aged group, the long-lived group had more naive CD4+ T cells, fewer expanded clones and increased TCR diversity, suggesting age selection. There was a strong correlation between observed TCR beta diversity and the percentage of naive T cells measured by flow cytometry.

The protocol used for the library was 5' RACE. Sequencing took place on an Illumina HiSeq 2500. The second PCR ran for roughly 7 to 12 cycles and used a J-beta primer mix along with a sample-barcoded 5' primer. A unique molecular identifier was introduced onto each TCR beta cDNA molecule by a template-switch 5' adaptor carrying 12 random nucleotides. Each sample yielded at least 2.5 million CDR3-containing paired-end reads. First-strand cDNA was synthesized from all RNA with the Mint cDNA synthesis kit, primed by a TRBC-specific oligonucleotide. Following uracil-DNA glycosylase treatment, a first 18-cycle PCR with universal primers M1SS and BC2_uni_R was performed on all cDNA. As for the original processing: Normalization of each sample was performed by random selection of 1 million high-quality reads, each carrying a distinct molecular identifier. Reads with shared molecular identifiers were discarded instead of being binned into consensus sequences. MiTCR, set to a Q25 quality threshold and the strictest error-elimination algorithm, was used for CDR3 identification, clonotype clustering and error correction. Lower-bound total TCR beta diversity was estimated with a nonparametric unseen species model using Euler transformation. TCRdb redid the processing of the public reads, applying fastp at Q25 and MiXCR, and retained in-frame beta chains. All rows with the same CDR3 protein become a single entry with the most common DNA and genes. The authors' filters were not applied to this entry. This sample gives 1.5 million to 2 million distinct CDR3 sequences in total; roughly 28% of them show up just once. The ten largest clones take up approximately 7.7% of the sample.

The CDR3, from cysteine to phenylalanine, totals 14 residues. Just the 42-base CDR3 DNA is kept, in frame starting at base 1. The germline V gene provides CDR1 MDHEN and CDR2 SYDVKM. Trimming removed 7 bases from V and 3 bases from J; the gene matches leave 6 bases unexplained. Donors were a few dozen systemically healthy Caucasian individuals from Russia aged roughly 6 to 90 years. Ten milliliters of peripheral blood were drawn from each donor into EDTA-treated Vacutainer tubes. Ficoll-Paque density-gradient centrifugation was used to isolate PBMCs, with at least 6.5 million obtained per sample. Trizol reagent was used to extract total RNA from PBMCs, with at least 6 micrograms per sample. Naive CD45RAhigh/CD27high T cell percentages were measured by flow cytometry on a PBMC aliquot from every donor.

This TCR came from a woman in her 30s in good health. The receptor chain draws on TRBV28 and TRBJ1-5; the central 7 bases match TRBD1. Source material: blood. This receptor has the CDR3 CASIKDRVNQPQHF. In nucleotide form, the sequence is TGTGCCAGCATAAAAGACAGGGTCAATCAGCCCCAGCATTTT.